Reported below is one T cell receptor beta chain. The data were obtained in a study of Ad26.COV2.S vaccination and SARS-CoV-2 variants. Overall study: It was the COV1001 Ad26.COV2.S trial arm that included the donor. Ad26.COV2.S was injected intramuscularly once or twice, 56 days apart.

Regarding treatment: around 19 received Ad26.COV2.S at low or high dose, single or two shots; a few received placebo; per-sample allocation not given. Sampling happened 63 days after the first vaccine or placebo injection. Based in Boston, the donor was an adult of 18-55 years. Clones were sequenced by immunoSEQ multiplex PCR, and TCRdb holds only the in-frame ones, with some missing. Of 450,000 to 550,000 clones in the sample, approximately 92% were seen once. The CDR3 has 14 residues. V was cut by 3 bases and J by 10 bases, with 16 bases left in between. Germline assignment: CDR1 SGHAT and CDR2 FQNNGV.

The TCR comes from a person aged 18 to 59 who received the Ad26.COV2.S COVID-19 vaccine or a placebo. The sequences come from peripheral blood, collected in a trial of Ad26.COV2.S vaccine versus placebo. The rearrangement uses TRBV11-2 and TRBJ2-1; D ambiguous. The CDR3 is CASSLGYGNSEQFF. The CDR3 DNA sequence: TGTGCCAGCAGCTTGGGTTACGGTAATAGCGAGCAGTTCTTC.